This T cell receptor (gamma chain) appears in the sequencing data of a study of γδ T cells in repeated Plasmodium falciparum infection. On the study more broadly: Samples were taken at baseline, before some infections, and 21 days after each. Study-wide results and limits: Vgamma9/Vdelta2+ repertoires stayed stably polyclonal over time and infection. One small rural Malian village, predominantly a single ethnic group, supplied the cohort.

This clone came up many times. The antigen is not known. TCRdb's protein for this DNA is that of a much larger clone and differs from the translation at residue 3, likely a read error; the protein shown is the DNA translation. Both TRG and TRD chains were sequenced from each sorted sample. TCRdb re-processed the multiplex PCR reads using CATT. The data hold about 30,000 gamma-chain clones, with 1.4% to 1.5% observed a single time. Gammadelta T cells were flow-sorted from PBMC into Vgamma9/Vdelta2+ and Vdelta2-negative populations for bulk analysis. Germline V gene sequence: CDR1 EGSTGY, CDR2 YDSYTSSV. This CDR3 has 12 residues.

The chain joins TRGV4 to TRGJ1 or TRGJ2. This clonotype was obtained from a pool of human donors (malaria-infected and uninfected, not separated). What was sequenced was gamma-delta T cells from blood. The CDR3 sequence is CAAWDGQYKKLF. The CDR3 coding sequence is TGTGCCGCCTGGGATGGACAATATAAGAAACTCTTT.